The next 17 T cell receptor beta chains were all read from a single sample in a study of T cells in localized non-small cell lung cancer. The repertoire was sequenced with immunoSEQ multiplex PCR; TCRdb's copy has only in-frame clones and lacks some. The sample contains approximately 100,000 clones, roughly 90% of which appear only once. The sequenced sample was PBMCs, obtained before any cancer treatment. The receptors were gathered from a woman aged 35 to 75 with stage II squamous cell lung carcinoma.

V and J are TRBV5-1 and TRBJ1-4, with 7 bases aligning to TRBD1. The CDR3 is 18 residues long. V trimming: 3 bases; J trimming: 5 bases; junction bases outside the gene matches: 16. Germline loops: CDR1 SGHRS, CDR2 YFSETQ. CDR3 sequence: CASSSSPGQITKNEKLFF. CDR3 in DNA: TGCGCCAGCAGCTCGAGCCCGGGACAGATTACAAAAAATGAAAAACTGTTTTTT.

V and J are TRBV29-1 and TRBJ1-1, with 7 bases lining up with TRBD1. This CDR3 has 13 amino acids. Germline V CDR1 and CDR2: SQVTM, ANQGSEA. After removal of 8 bases from V and 5 bases from J, the junction contained 11 bases not matched to a gene. The CDR3 DNA is TGCAGCTCCAAAGGGGGCCTGGGGACTGAAGCTTTCTTT. Protein product: CSSKGGLGTEAFF. The variable domain in full, with the rest retrieved from reference TRBV29-1 and TRBJ1-1, is SAVISQKPSRDICQRGTSLTIQCQVDSQVTMMFWYRQQPGQSLTLIATANQGSEATYESGFVIDKFPISRPNLTFSTLTVSNMSPEDSSIYLCSSKGGLGTEAFFGQGTRLTVV.

V gene TRBV9 combines with J gene TRBJ1-1; D ambiguous. CDR3 size: 15 residues. Germline CDR1 is SGDLS and CDR2 is YYNGEE. Trimming took 2 bases from V and 0 from J, leaving 11 bases between them. The CDR3 region is CASSVSQQMNTEAFF. In DNA form, the CDR3 reads TGTGCCAGCAGCGTTAGCCAGCAAATGAACACTGAAGCTTTCTTT. The whole variable domain, filled in from reference TRBV9 and TRBJ1-1, reads DSGVTQTPKHLITATGQRVTLRCSPRSGDLSVYWYQQSLDQGLQFLIQYYNGEERAKGNILERFSAQQFPDLHSELNLSSLELGDSALYFCASSVSQQMNTEAFFGQGTRLTVV.

The genes are TRBV29-1 and TRBJ1-5; 10 nucleotides agree with TRBD1. Germline V gene data show CDR1 as SQVTM and CDR2 as ANQGSEA. J gave up 9 bases and V 3 bases, and 5 bases lay outside the gene matches. This CDR3 is built from 13 residues. CDR3 in amino acids: CSVETGGKGPQHF. DNA for the CDR3: TGCAGCGTTGAGACAGGGGGCAAAGGGCCCCAGCATTTT.

The chain links TRBV19 to TRBJ2-2; the match to TRBD2 covers 13 bases. CDR1 is LNHDA, CDR2 SQIVND, per germline (reference sequence). Trimming took 3 bases from V and 1 from J; bases not matched to a gene: 5. CDR3 length: 18 residues. The CDR3 is CASSIPGLAGQNTGELFF. The CDR3 DNA reads TGTGCCAGTAGTATCCCGGGACTAGCGGGGCAGAACACCGGGGAGCTGTTTTTT.

This clone was seen just once. V gene TRBV5-1 combines with J gene TRBJ2-3, with 9 bases aligning to TRBD2. The CDR3 spans 14 residues. Germline loops: CDR1 SGHRS, CDR2 YFSETQ. V dropped 0 bases and J dropped 7; count of bases not matched to a gene: 3. In DNA, the CDR3 is TGCGCCAGCAGCTTGGGGCTAGCGGGGTATACGCAGTATTTT. Translating gives CASSLGLAGYTQYF.

The chain recombines TRBV30 with TRBJ2-3; D ambiguous. The V gene's germline CDR1 is GTSNPN and CDR2 SVGIG (reference sequence). This CDR3 is built from 11 residues. V shed 2 bases and J shed 2 bases, with 2 bases lying between them. The CDR3 region is CAWSNTDTQYF. The CDR3 coding sequence is TGTGCCTGGAGTAACACAGATACGCAGTATTTT.

The CDR3 bases are TGTGCCACCAGCAGAGAGAGGGTGGGGTCTTCGCCCCAGCATTTT. This translates into CATSRERVGSSPQHF. The chain couples TRBV15 to TRBJ1-5; D remains ambiguous. Trimming pared 0 bases from V and 9 bases from J, leaving 15 bases between. This CDR3 has 15 residues. CDR1 is LNHNV, CDR2 YYDKDF, per germline (reference sequence). Full variable domain (outside the CDR3, taken from reference TRBV15 and TRBJ1-5): DAMVIQNPRYQVTQFGKPVTLSCSQTLNHNVMYWYQQKSSQAPKLLFHYYDKDFNNEADTPDNFQSRRPNTSFCFLDIRSPGLGDTAMYLCATSRERVGSSPQHFGDGTRLSIL.

The chain links TRBV4-1 to TRBJ2-5, with 11 bases fitting TRBD2. The tail of the sequence fits TRBJ2-7 better, so the J call may be wrong. There are 16 residues in the CDR3. Germline V gives CDR1 MGHRA, CDR2 YSYEKL. The CDR3 loop reads CASSQDRTSGYYEQYF. The DNA of the CDR3 is TGCGCCAGCAGCCAAGATAGGACTAGCGGGTACTACGAGCAGTACTTC.

This sequence joins TRBV6-1 and TRBJ1-1; D is ambiguous. Trimming left V 7 bases short and J 4 bases short, with 16 bases between. CDR3 length: 14 amino acids. Germline-derived CDR1 and CDR2 are MNHNS and SASEGT. The CDR3 loop reads CASKVAKGGTEAFF. Here the CDR3 DNA reads TGTGCCAGCAAAGTTGCAAAGGGCGGCACTGAAGCTTTCTTT.

The V and J genes are TRBV6-1 and TRBJ1-2; 9 bases fit TRBD1. The CDR3 is 15 residues long. Per germline, CDR1 MNHNS and CDR2 SASEGT. Germline trimming cut 4 bases from V and 0 bases from J; bases unmatched to any gene: 3. The CDR3 coding sequence is TGTGCCAGCAGTGTAGGACAGGGGCCTAACTATGGCTACACCTTC. It encodes CASSVGQGPNYGYTF.

The genes are TRBV5-5 and TRBJ2-1; D is ambiguous. The CDR3 has 14 amino acids. Trimming took off 0 bases at V and 15 bases at J, with 19 bases between the two ends. The germline V gene encodes CDR1 SGHKS and CDR2 YYEKEE (reference sequence). CDR3 protein: CASSLGGRLVVAFF. CDR3 nucleotides: TGTGCCAGCAGCTTGGGGGGTCGGCTAGTCGTGGCGTTCTTC.

DNA for the CDR3: TGTGCCAGCAGCTCCGGACCAAATAGCAATCAGCCCCAGCATTTT. This translates into CASSSGPNSNQPQHF. The rearrangement uses TRBV11-2 and TRBJ1-5, with D hard to call. V shed 4 bases and J shed 0 bases, with 10 bases lying between them. Per the germline V gene, CDR1 is SGHAT and CDR2 is FQNNGV. The CDR3 totals 15 residues.

The chain is built from TRBV4-2 and TRBJ2-4; the D gene is possibly TRBD1 (6 bases). The germline gives CDR1 LGHNA, CDR2 YNFKEQ. CDR3 length: 16 amino acids. V shed 1 base and J shed 0 bases, with 10 bases lying between them. This CDR3 reads CASSQGTGLAKNIQYF. DNA of the CDR3: TGTGCCAGCAGCCAAGGAACAGGGTTAGCCAAAAACATTCAGTACTTC.

The rearrangement uses TRBV9 and TRBJ2-5; D may correspond to TRBD1 or TRBD2 (5 bases each). CDR3 length equals 15 residues. Germline CDR1 and CDR2: SGDLS and YYNGEE. Trimming pared 0 bases from V and 2 bases from J, leaving 11 bases between. CDR3 amino acids: CASSVGDARQETQYF. The CDR3 DNA reads as TGTGCCAGCAGCGTAGGGGACGCCAGACAAGAGACCCAGTACTTC.

The rearrangement joins TRBV19 to TRBJ1-5; TRBD1 might be the D (5 bases). V shed 11 bases and J shed 4 bases, with 15 bases lying between them. CDR3 length: 13 residues. Per the germline V gene, CDR1 is LNHDA and CDR2 is SQIVND (reference sequence). CDR3 residues: CAGGNGPNQPQHF. CDR3 DNA: TGTGCCGGGGGGAACGGGCCTAATCAGCCCCAGCATTTT.

V usage is TRBV7-8 and J usage is TRBJ2-7; 12 bases are shared with TRBD2. This CDR3 contains 16 residues. Germline trimming cut 3 bases from V and 0 bases from J; bases unmatched to any gene: 3. Germline lookup yields CDR1 SGHVS and CDR2 FQNEAQ. As DNA, the CDR3 is TGTGCCAGCAGCTTCGGACTAGCGGGGAGCTCCTACGAGCAGTACTTC. Encoded protein: CASSFGLAGSSYEQYF.